The 29 T cell receptor beta chains below were found in one sample sequenced in a study of blood T cell repertoires in COVID-19. Produced via immunoSEQ multiplex PCR; TCRdb's table is partial and in-frame only. Here the sample spans about 370,000 clones, 80% to 90% being singletons. Sequencing was done on a sample of PBMCs or T cells enriched from blood (not recorded which). The receptors shown here come from a man younger than 35 who had recovered from COVID-19.

This chain uses TRBV4-1 with TRBJ2-5; 7 bases match TRBD2. This CDR3 has 12 residues. V lost 4 bases and J lost 4; bases outside the gene matches: 0. Germline V lookup: CDR1 MGHRA, CDR2 YSYEKL. The CDR3: CASSPGGETQYF. The CDR3 DNA follows: TGCGCCAGCAGCCCGGGGGGAGAGACCCAGTACTTC.

V usage is TRBV7-3 and J usage is TRBJ1-1, with 11 bases that match TRBD1. Trimming cost V 5 bases and J 2 bases; bases outside gene matches: 4. This CDR3 region has 15 residues. Germline-derived CDR1 and CDR2 are SGHTA and FQGTGA. The CDR3 protein is CASSPGQGGNTEAFF. The CDR3, as DNA: TGTGCCAGCAGCCCGGGACAGGGGGGTAACACTGAAGCTTTCTTT.

The chain couples TRBV5-1 to TRBJ2-5; a possible D gene is TRBD2 (6 bases). This CDR3 is 17 amino acids long. Trimming left V 4 bases short and J 2 bases short, with 21 bases between. Germline V CDR1 and CDR2: SGHRS, YFSETQ. In DNA, the CDR3 is TGCGCCAGCAGCCCTGGTGGGGGGAGCGGTTTTCAAGAGACCCAGTACTTC. Protein: CASSPGGGSGFQETQYF.

The chain combines TRBV12-5 with TRBJ2-1; TRBD1 might be the D (6 bases). The CDR3 is 15 residues long. CDR1 is LGHNT and CDR2 is FRNRAP in the germline V gene. The ends were cut back, 6 bases at V and 2 bases at J, with 14 bases in the middle. In DNA form, the CDR3 reads TGTGCTAGTGGCGAATCAGGGGTAACCTACAATGAGCAGTTCTTC. It translates to CASGESGVTYNEQFF.

This clone was observed once. The V call is TRBV4-3, the J call TRBJ2-5; perhaps TRBD2 as D (6 bases). Looked up from germline, CDR1 is LGHNA and CDR2 is YSLEER. V was clipped by 1 base and J by 2 bases, with 14 bases between them. This CDR3 spans 16 amino acids. The CDR3 DNA sequence: TGCGCCAGCAGCCAAGGCTACCGTAGCGGACAAGAGACCCAGTACTTC. Its protein is CASSQGYRSGQETQYF.

The chain combines TRBV24-1 with TRBJ2-1, with D uncertain. Per germline, CDR1 KGHDR and CDR2 SFDVKD. CDR3 length: 13 amino acids. Trimming took 3 bases from V and 7 from J, leaving 9 bases between them. DNA of the CDR3: TGTGCCACCAGTGATGCCTACTATAATGAGCAGTTCTTC. Protein sequence: CATSDAYYNEQFF.

CDR3: CASSRGLANTGELFF. DNA of the CDR3: TGTGCCAGCAGCCGAGGACTAGCCAACACCGGGGAGCTGTTTTTT. V and J are TRBV11-3 and TRBJ2-2; 8 nucleotides line up with TRBD2. Germline CDR1 and CDR2: SGHNT and YENEEA. J lost 2 bases, V lost 5 bases, and 4 bases had no gene match. The CDR3 sequence is 15 residues long.

The chain couples TRBV29-1 to TRBJ1-1; the D gene is possibly TRBD1 (6 bases). Germline values: CDR1 SQVTM, CDR2 ANQGSEA. Trimming removed 1 base at V and 6 bases at J, with 15 bases between. This CDR3 contains 14 residues. The CDR3 here is CSVEVGTGQAEAFF. The CDR3 coding sequence is TGCAGCGTTGAAGTAGGTACAGGGCAAGCTGAAGCTTTCTTT.

This clone was detected only a few times. Other DNA sequences in this specimen translate into the identical CDR3. CDR3 DNA: TGCGCCAGCAGCCTAGGGACAGGGGGAGGCTACACCTTC. It specifies CASSLGTGGGYTF. This chain connects TRBV5-1 to TRBJ1-2; 11 bases align to TRBD1. The length of the CDR3 is 13 residues. The junction had 4 bases not matched to a gene; V was cut back by 4 bases and J by 8 bases. Germline-derived CDR1 and CDR2 are SGHRS and YFSETQ.

V and J are TRBV6-5 and TRBJ1-1, with D possibly being TRBD1 (5 bases). The CDR3 loop spans 15 amino acids. The V and J ends lost 5 bases and 7 bases respectively, with 20 bases between them. In germline, CDR1 is MNHEY, CDR2 SVGAGI. The CDR3 is CASSPAGTLKGEAFF. Written as DNA, the CDR3 is TGTGCCAGCAGTCCCGCAGGGACTTTAAAGGGTGAAGCTTTCTTT.

The table lists this clone with a few counts. The chain links TRBV6-5 to TRBJ1-2, with TRBD1 identical over 7 bases. CDR3 size: 14 residues. Germline loops: CDR1 MNHEY, CDR2 SVGAGI. V lost 6 bases to trimming and J lost 7 bases; unmatched junction nucleotides: 11. The CDR3 reads CASRYRGSGGGYTF. DNA of the CDR3: TGTGCCAGCAGATACAGGGGCTCTGGTGGTGGCTACACCTTC.

This clone occurred once. This sequence joins TRBV20-1 and TRBJ1-2; D is undetermined. The CDR3 is made up of 14 amino acids. The germline CDR1 and CDR2 sequences are DFQATT and SNEGSKA (reference sequence). Trimming removed 6 bases from V and 0 bases from J, with 14 bases in between. CDR3 coding DNA: TGCAGTGCGAGTCAGCGCCTCGCTAACTATGGCTACACCTTC. Encoded protein: CSASQRLANYGYTF.

The chain carries TRBV6-2 or TRBV6-3 and TRBJ1-2; D call uncertain. The CDR3 is 14 residues long. The germline CDR1 and CDR2 sequences are MNHEY and SVGEGT. Trimming took off 1 base at V and 3 bases at J, with 9 bases between the two ends. CDR3 region: CASSYFGLHYGYTF. CDR3 sequence (DNA): TGTGCCAGCAGTTACTTCGGACTGCACTATGGCTACACCTTC.

This clone was recorded once. This chain connects TRBV4-1 to TRBJ1-6, with TRBD1 as a possible D gene (5 bases). The CDR3 is made up of 16 amino acids. Germline lookup yields CDR1 MGHRA and CDR2 YSYEKL. V gave up 0 bases and J gave up 4 bases, with 10 bases separating them. This CDR3 reads CASSQERTPYNSPLHF. DNA of the CDR3: TGCGCCAGCAGCCAAGAGAGGACACCGTATAATTCACCCCTCCACTTT.

This clone was counted once. The V call is TRBV24-1, the J call TRBJ2-1; 10 nucleotides agree with TRBD2. With V trimmed by 7 bases and J by 3 bases, 5 bases remained unmatched. Germline CDR1 is KGHDR and CDR2 is SFDVKD. This CDR3 is built from 15 residues. The chain's CDR3 is CATRSGTSVYNEQFF. CDR3 in DNA: TGTGCCACCAGGAGCGGGACTAGCGTCTACAATGAGCAGTTCTTC.

This chain joins TRBV6-5 and TRBJ1-6; D possibly corresponds to TRBD1 (5 bases). Germline CDR1 MNHEY, CDR2 SVGAGI. Deletions cut 2 bases from V and 8 bases from J, with 10 bases between. The CDR3 is 14 amino acids. The CDR3 region has the DNA TGTGCCAGCAGTTACGGGCAGGGTGATTCACCCCTCCACTTT. Translation gives CASSYGQGDSPLHF.

The chain carries TRBV3-1 (or the pseudogene TRBV3-2) and TRBJ2-1, with 7 bases that match TRBD2. The CDR3 runs 13 residues. V gave up 4 bases and J gave up 5 bases; unmatched junction bases: 2. CDR1 LGHDT and CDR2 YNNKEL come from the germline V gene (reference sequence). DNA of the CDR3: TGTGCCAGCAGCCTGGGACTAAACAATGAGCAGTTCTTC. This sequence encodes CASSLGLNNEQFF.

V gene TRBV11-3 combines with J gene TRBJ2-1, with 7 bases identical to TRBD2. Germline CDR1 SGHNT, CDR2 YENEEA. CDR3 length: 14 amino acids. Germline trimming cut 0 bases from V and 16 bases from J; bases unmatched to any gene: 12. The CDR3 here is CASSLDIAGGRIFF. The CDR3 nucleotides are TGTGCCAGCAGCTTAGATATAGCGGGCGGGCGAATCTTCTTC.

The gene calls are TRBV3-1 (or the pseudogene TRBV3-2) and TRBJ1-2; D gene unclear. CDR3 size: 11 residues. The germline V gene has CDR1 LGHDT and CDR2 YNNKEL (reference sequence). The V and J ends lost 3 bases and 10 bases respectively, with 9 bases between them. The CDR3 loop reads CASSHLIYYTF. The CDR3 nucleotides read TGTGCCAGCAGCCACCTCATCTACTACACCTTC.

The V call is TRBV7-9, the J call TRBJ2-5, with D uncertain. V gave up 2 bases and J gave up 4 bases, with 5 bases separating them. Germline V gene lookup returns CDR1 SEHNR and CDR2 FQNEAQ (reference sequence). CDR3 length equals 12 residues. Here the CDR3 DNA reads TGTGCCAGCAGCTTACCCGGAGAGACCCAGTACTTC. Its translation: CASSLPGETQYF.

This chain links TRBV5-5 with TRBJ1-5; maybe TRBD1 (5 bases). This CDR3 comprises 15 residues. The V end lost 0 bases, the J end lost 2 bases, and 9 bases lay between the germline ends. Germline assignment: CDR1 SGHKS and CDR2 YYEKEE (reference sequence). CDR3 protein: CASSLVGRGNQPQHF. The CDR3, as DNA: TGTGCCAGCAGCTTGGTGGGCAGGGGCAATCAGCCCCAGCATTTT.

Written as DNA, the CDR3 is TGTGCCAGCAGCCAAGGGACAGAGGGGGGAAACACTGAAGCTTTCTTT. Translated, it gives CASSQGTEGGNTEAFF. The chain carries TRBV5-4 and TRBJ1-1; 7 bases match TRBD1. V lost 4 bases to trimming and J lost 2 bases; unmatched junction nucleotides: 11. Germline V gives CDR1 SGHNT, CDR2 YYREEE (reference sequence). This CDR3 region has 16 residues.

This chain joins TRBV12-5 and TRBJ2-7; maybe TRBD2 (6 bases). Per the germline V gene, CDR1 is LGHNT and CDR2 is FRNRAP. CDR3 length: 13 amino acids. The V gene lost 7 bases and the J gene lost 1 base, with 11 bases spanning the gap. The CDR3: CASALSGSYEQYF. The CDR3 region has the DNA TGTGCTAGTGCCCTTAGCGGATCCTACGAGCAGTACTTC.

The chain combines TRBV29-1 with TRBJ2-5; D is perhaps TRBD1 (6 bases). The germline gives CDR1 SQVTM, CDR2 ANQGSEA. The CDR3 sequence is 14 residues long. Trimming pared 5 bases from V and 7 bases from J, leaving 20 bases between. CDR3 in amino acids: CSVSKTGDSGTQYF. CDR3 nucleotide sequence: TGCAGCGTTTCCAAGACAGGCGATTCAGGGACCCAGTACTTC.

The rearrangement joins TRBV10-1 to TRBJ1-2, with D perhaps matching TRBD1 (5 bases). Trimming took 3 bases from V and 1 from J, leaving 12 bases between them. The CDR3 sequence is 15 residues long. In germline, CDR1 is WNHNN, CDR2 SYGVQD (reference sequence). The CDR3 DNA follows: TGCGCCAGCAGTGACAGGGAAGGGCTTAACTATGGCTACACCTTC. This gives the protein CASSDREGLNYGYTF.

The rearrangement joins TRBV27 to TRBJ1-2; TRBD1 might be the D (5 bases). This CDR3 contains 14 residues. Looked up from germline, CDR1 is MNHEY and CDR2 is SMNVEV (reference sequence). The V end was cut by 5 bases, the J end by 5 bases, with 15 bases between. CDR3 coding DNA: TGTGCCAGCAGTCCCTTAGGGGTTCGATATGGCTACACCTTC. This encodes CASSPLGVRYGYTF.

The chain carries TRBV24-1 and TRBJ2-2, with 9 bases identical to TRBD2. Germline lookup yields CDR1 KGHDR and CDR2 SFDVKD. The ends lost 9 bases at V and 5 bases at J; junction bases unmatched: 6. The CDR3 spans 14 residues. The CDR3 is CATGASGGTGELFF. The CDR3 DNA follows: TGTGCCACCGGAGCGAGCGGGGGGACCGGGGAGCTGTTTTTT.

This chain joins TRBV30 and TRBJ2-1; 11 bases map to TRBD2. There are 14 residues in the CDR3. Germline V gives CDR1 GTSNPN, CDR2 SVGIG (reference sequence). J lost 9 bases, V lost 0 bases, and 4 bases had no gene match. Here the CDR3 reads CAWSVLAGVVEQFF. The CDR3 region has the DNA TGTGCCTGGAGTGTACTAGCGGGAGTAGTTGAGCAGTTCTTC.

The chain combines TRBV11-2 with TRBJ2-3, with 16 bases matching TRBD2. The V gene's germline CDR1 is SGHAT and CDR2 FQNNGV. V gave up 7 bases and J gave up 7 bases; unmatched junction bases: 11. The CDR3 loop spans 17 amino acids. The DNA for the CDR3 is TGTGCCAGCACTCCCGGGACTAGCGGGGGGGCACAACATACGCAGTATTTT. Protein sequence: CASTPGTSGGAQHTQYF.